The entry below gives a single T cell receptor (beta chain) sequence along with its context. Its antigen is not known. 5'RACE primed from the constant segment yielded TCR alpha and TCR beta cDNA libraries bearing sample barcodes and UMIs. TCRdb itself ran the 5' RACE reads through MiXCR, one entry per CDR3 protein. Here the sample spans approximately 450,000 distinct CDR3 sequences, 15% to 20% being singletons. This entry comes from a study of T-cell memory formation after mild COVID-19. Notes on the study in general: CD4+ contracting clones were found mainly in CM and EM, and CD8+ ones in EMRA. Day 15 to 85 contracting clones showed balanced CD4/CD8; day 15 to 37 expanders favored CD4+. Researchers found some responding clones in pre-infection memory, a sign that cross-reactive memory joined.

The CDR3 sequence is 17 residues long. Germline assignment: CDR1 SGHRS and CDR2 YFSETQ. The V and J ends lost 3 bases and 0 bases, in that order; junction bases with no gene match: 6. Sequenced: PBMCs or a T cell subset sorted from them (not recorded which). The chain has TRBV5-1 and TRBJ2-1; 10 bases match TRBD2. This clonotype was sampled from an adult woman who had mild COVID-19 (a few samples of this study predate the infection). Cell type and time point are not known. The CDR3 sequence: CASSSQLAGYSYNEQFF. DNA for the CDR3: TGCGCCAGCAGCTCTCAACTAGCGGGGTACTCCTACAATGAGCAGTTCTTC. Filled out from reference TRBV5-1 and TRBJ2-1, the complete variable domain reads KAGVTQTPRYLIKTRGQQVTLSCSPISGHRSVSWYQQTPGQGLQFLFEYFSETQRNKGNFPGRFSGRQFSNSRSEMNVSTLELGDSALYLCASSSQLAGYSYNEQFFGPGTRLTVL.